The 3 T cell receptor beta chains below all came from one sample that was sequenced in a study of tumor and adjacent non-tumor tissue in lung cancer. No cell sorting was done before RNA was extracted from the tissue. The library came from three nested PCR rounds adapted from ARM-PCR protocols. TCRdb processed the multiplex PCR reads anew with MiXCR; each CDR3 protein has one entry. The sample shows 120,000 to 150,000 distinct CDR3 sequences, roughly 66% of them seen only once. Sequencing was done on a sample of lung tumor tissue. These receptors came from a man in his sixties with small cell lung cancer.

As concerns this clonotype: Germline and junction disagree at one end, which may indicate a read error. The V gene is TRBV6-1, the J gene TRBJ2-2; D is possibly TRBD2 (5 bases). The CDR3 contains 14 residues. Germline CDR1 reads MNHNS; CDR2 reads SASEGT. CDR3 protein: CASTVVEVAGELLF. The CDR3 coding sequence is TGTGCCAGCACTGTTGTGGAGGTCGCCGGGGAGCTGTTGTTT.

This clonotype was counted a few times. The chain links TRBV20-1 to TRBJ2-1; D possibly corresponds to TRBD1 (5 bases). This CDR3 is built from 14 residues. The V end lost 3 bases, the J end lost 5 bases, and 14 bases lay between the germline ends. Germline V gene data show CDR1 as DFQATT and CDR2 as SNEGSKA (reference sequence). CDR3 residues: CSARGPLANNEQFF. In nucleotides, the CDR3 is TGCAGTGCTAGGGGGCCTTTGGCGAACAATGAGCAGTTCTTC.

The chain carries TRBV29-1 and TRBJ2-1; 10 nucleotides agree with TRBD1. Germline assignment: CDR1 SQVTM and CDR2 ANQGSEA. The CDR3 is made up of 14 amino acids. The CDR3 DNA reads TGCGGCATTGTAGGACAGGGGGGATCAAATGAGCAGTTCTTC. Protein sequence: CGIVGQGGSNEQFF.